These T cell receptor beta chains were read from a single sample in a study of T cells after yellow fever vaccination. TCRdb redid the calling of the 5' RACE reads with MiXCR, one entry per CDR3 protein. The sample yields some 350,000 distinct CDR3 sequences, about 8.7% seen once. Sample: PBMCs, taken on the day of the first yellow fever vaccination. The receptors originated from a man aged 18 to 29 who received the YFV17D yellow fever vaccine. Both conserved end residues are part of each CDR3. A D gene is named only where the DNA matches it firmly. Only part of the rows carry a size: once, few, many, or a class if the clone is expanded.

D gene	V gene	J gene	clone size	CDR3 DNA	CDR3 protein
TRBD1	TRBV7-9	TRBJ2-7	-	TGTGCCAGCAGCCGGGACAGGGGGCTCACTCCTAACTACGAGCAGTACTTC	CASSRDRGLTPNYEQYF
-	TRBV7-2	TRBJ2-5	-	TGTGCCAGCAGCTTTGCCGGGACGAAGCAGACCCAGTACTTC	CASSFAGTKQTQYF
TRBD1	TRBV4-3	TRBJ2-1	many	TGCGCCAGCAGCCTCGACAGGGCCGGCTACAATGAGCAGTTCTTC	CASSLDRAGYNEQFF
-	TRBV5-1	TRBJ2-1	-	TGCGCCAGCACCCGACCGGGGGCAGGGCACAATGAGCAGTTCTTC	CASTRPGAGHNEQFF
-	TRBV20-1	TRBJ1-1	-	TGCAGTGCCAAAGGGTACAGCCTAGAAGCTTTCTTT	CSAKGYSLEAFF
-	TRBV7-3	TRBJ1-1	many	TGTGCCAGCAGCCCCGGTGGGGGATACACTGAAGCTTTCTTT	CASSPGGGYTEAFF
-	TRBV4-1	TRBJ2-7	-	TGCGCCAGCAGCCAAGAAGTACAGAGCCACTACGAGCAGTACTTC	CASSQEVQSHYEQYF
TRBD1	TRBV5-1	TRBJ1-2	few	TGCGCCAGCAGCCCCCAGACAGGGGGCAACTATGGCTACACCTTC	CASSPQTGGNYGYTF
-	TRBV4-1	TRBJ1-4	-	TGCGCCAGCAGCCAAGCGGGACACGAAAAACTGTTTTTT	CASSQAGHEKLFF
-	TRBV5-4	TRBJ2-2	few	TGTGCCAGCACCCCGCCGGAAAACACCGGGGAGCTGTTTTTT	CASTPPENTGELFF
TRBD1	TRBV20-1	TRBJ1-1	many	TGCAGTGCCGGGACAGGGAACACTGAAGCTTTCTTT	CSAGTGNTEAFF
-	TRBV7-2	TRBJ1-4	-	TGTGCCAGCAGCCCTCCCATTTGGGGGGGCGAGGGTGAAAAACTGTTTTTT	CASSPPIWGGEGEKLFF
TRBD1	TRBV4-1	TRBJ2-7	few	TGCGCCAGCAGCCAGGGACAGGTTAGGTACGAGCAGTACTTC	CASSQGQVRYEQYF
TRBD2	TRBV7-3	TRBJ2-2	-	TGTGCCAGCAGCTTCGGCGGGGGGGCCGGCGGGGAGCTGTTTTTT	CASSFGGGAGGELFF
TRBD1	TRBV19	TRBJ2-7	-	TGTGCCAGTAGTATGCGGACAGGAGCCTACGAGCAGTACTTC	CASSMRTGAYEQYF